This T cell receptor beta chain was sequenced during a study of response to subunit inactivated influenza vaccine. Findings and caveats of the study: Authors suggested each seasonal influenza vaccination recruits few new T cells.

A single record per CDR3 protein comes from TCRdb applying MiXCR to the RT-PCR reads. This sample has 530,000 or so distinct CDR3 sequences, with 12% found just once. V lost 4 bases, J lost 5 bases, and 11 bases lay in between. Germline-derived CDR1 and CDR2 are MGHDK and SYGVNS. The CDR3 is 13 amino acids. A word on this clonotype: Its antigen is currently unknown.

The clonotype comes from a man aged 45 to 65 who received an inactivated influenza vaccine. The rearrangement joins TRBV25-1 to TRBJ2-5; the D gene is possibly TRBD1 (6 bases). Sequenced material: PBMCs from blood, taken on the day of vaccination. This CDR3 reads CASSATGLETQYF. The CDR3 DNA reads as TGTGCCAGCAGTGCAACAGGGTTGGAGACCCAGTACTTC.